This T cell receptor (beta chain) originates from a study of early T cells in non-severe SARS-CoV-2 infection listed by TCRdb under 2021. About the full investigation: TCR sequencing used bulk RNA from unsorted whole blood, so alpha and beta chains could not be paired.

This clonotype was seen more than once but under ten times. Its binding antigen is unknown. The input lacks base qualities; no much larger clone sits a single base away. V loses 1 base, J loses 3 bases, and the germline ends lie 10 bases apart. The germline V gene sets CDR1 to SGHVS and CDR2 to FQNEAQ. The CDR3 measures 15 amino acids from cysteine to phenylalanine. The DNA shown is the 45-base CDR3, in frame from base 1. This was a case-control study nested in a cohort of healthcare workers in London, UK, who had nasopharyngeal swab PCR tests and blood samples taken every week. Healthcare workers were recruited during the week of the UK lockdown, between 23 and 31 March 2020, and followed weekly for up to 16 weeks. What the authors observed across the whole study: VDJdb matching was skewed toward anti-spike CD8 responses, so virus-specific expansions were likely underestimated and private and CD4 specificities were missed.

The library was generated by 5' RACE. TCRdb records NextSeq 500 as the sequencer. In the TCR library protocol, unique molecular identifiers were attached to individual cDNA molecules to correct for PCR bias and sequencing error. TCR alpha and beta chains were both sequenced, and the abundances of alpha and beta sequences in each sample were closely correlated with each other. Per the original workflow: Decombinator V4 was used to perform V gene, J gene and CDR3 annotation of TCR sequences. TCRs were defined as expanded if a significant change between any two time points was detected under a Poisson model with p below 0.0001. Abundances of TCRs were expressed as counts per million after normalisation to the total number of TCRs sequenced in each sample. TRAV1-2 paired with TRAJ12, TRAJ20 or TRAJ33 defined MAIT TCRs, while TRAV10 paired with TRAJ18 defined iNKT TCRs. VDJdb, accessed 1 November 2021, was searched for CMV, EBV and SARS-CoV-2 annotated TCRs, with TCRs annotated for multiple antigens excluded. The raw public reads went through TCRdb reprocessing: fastp at Q25, MiXCR clone calling, in-frame beta chains kept. Each CDR3 protein gets just one entry, which takes the most common genes and DNA from the rows behind it. Clone size and V and J calls follow TCRdb, not the original study. The sample yields tens of thousands of distinct CDR3 sequences; 7.5% to 9.5% were counted once. 3.9% of the sample is held by the ten biggest clonotypes.

The receptor's source is an adult who was a healthcare worker with PCR-confirmed SARS-CoV-2 infection or an uninfected control (not recorded which). Recombination linked TRBV7-8 to TRBJ1-5; matching of 6 bases hints at TRBD1 as the D gene. The specimen comprised whole blood, sampled at baseline. Here is the DNA: TGTGCCAGCAGCTTAGACAGGGCAAACAATCAGCCCCAGCATTTT. Translated, this gives CASSLDRANNQPQHF.